This passage covers 5 T cell receptor beta chains from one sample sequenced in a study of vaccination and CD4 T cells after COVID-19. CD4+ T cells that had been cultured provided DNA sequenced with the Oncomine TCR Beta short-read assay. TCRdb passed the PCR reads through MiXCR, listing each CDR3 protein once. The sample lists fewer than 20,000 distinct CDR3 sequences; roughly 50% were seen once. Antigens for these TCRs are unknown. Treatment described: approximately nine-day PBMC culture with coronavirus spike peptide pools or control peptides (ViraFEST assay). Sequencing was performed on CD4+ T cells from blood, cultured in vitro. These receptors were collected from a human donor who had recovered from COVID-19.

V is TRBV7-2 and J is TRBJ1-6; D is unresolved. The V gene's germline CDR1 is SGHTA and CDR2 FQGNSA. CDR3 length: 15 amino acids. V lost 1 base, J lost 10 bases, and 14 bases lay in between. The CDR3 here is CASSLGAAMGSPLHF. CDR3 nucleotides: TGTGCCAGCAGCTTAGGCGCCGCCATGGGGTCACCCCTCCACTTT. The variable domain in full, completed from reference TRBV7-2 and TRBJ1-6, reads GAGVSQSPSNKVTEKGKDVELRCDPISGHTALYWYRQSLGQGLEFLIYFQGNSAPDKSGLPSDRFSAERTGGSVSTLTIQRTQQEDSAVYLCASSLGAAMGSPLHFGNGTRLTVT.

J is TRBJ2-7 and V is TRBV7-9; D uncertain. V lost 2 bases and J lost 2, with 7 bases in between. Germline CDR1 and CDR2: SEHNR and FQNEAQ (reference sequence). The CDR3 is 13 residues long. CDR3 residues: CASSLSRTYEQYF. The CDR3 DNA reads as TGTGCCAGCAGCTTATCTAGGACCTACGAGCAGTACTTC.

The rearrangement joins TRBV24-1 to TRBJ2-1; D remains unclear. Trimming removed 1 base from V and 7 bases from J, with 16 bases in between. CDR1 and CDR2 (germline): KGHDR, SFDVKD. CDR3 length: 16 residues. CDR3 residues: CATSDLGGPTLNEQFF. The CDR3 DNA sequence: TGTGCCACCAGTGATTTAGGCGGCCCGACTCTGAATGAGCAGTTCTTC.

The rearrangement joins TRBV27 to TRBJ1-5, with D unresolved. The CDR3 extends over 13 amino acids. Germline V lookup: CDR1 MNHEY, CDR2 SMNVEV (reference sequence). V lost 3 bases to trimming and J lost 0 bases, with 3 bases between them. CDR3 bases: TGTGCCAGCAGTTTCCTTAGCAATCAGCCCCAGCATTTT. It is translated as CASSFLSNQPQHF.

As DNA, the CDR3 is TGTGCCAGCAGACTAGCGGGAGGACGCACAGATACGCAGTATTTT. Translation: CASRLAGGRTDTQYF. The chain links TRBV6-1 to TRBJ2-3; TRBD2 aligns across 12 bases. This CDR3 spans 15 amino acids. Looked up from germline, CDR1 is MNHNS and CDR2 is SASEGT. V lost 6 bases, J lost 1 base, and 2 bases stayed unmatched.